This T cell receptor beta chain was profiled in a study of blood T cell repertoires in COVID-19. Trimming took 1 base from V and 0 from J; bases not matched to a gene: 12. The germline V gene has CDR1 PRHDT and CDR2 FYEKMQ (reference sequence). The CDR3 covers 19 residues. Measured with immunoSEQ multiplex PCR; TCRdb has only the in-frame clones, and not every one. The top ten hold 14% to 15% of the sample, which has roughly 220,000 clones, roughly four fifths seen once. This sequence was found in a man aged 40-49 years who had recovered from COVID-19. The chain uses TRBV13 and TRBJ1-5, with 7 positions matching TRBD1. The source material was PBMCs or T cells enriched from blood (not recorded which). CDR3 protein: CASSLAGAQGLYSNQPQHF. For the CDR3, the DNA is TGTGCCAGCAGCTTAGCCGGAGCACAGGGGCTCTATAGCAATCAGCCCCAGCATTTT.